One sample yielded the 15 T cell receptor beta chains listed below, sequenced in a study of breast tumors, draining lymph nodes, adjacent tissues. TCRdb passed the multiplex PCR reads through MiXCR, listing each CDR3 protein once. The sample yields under 150,000 distinct CDR3 sequences, 20% to 25% seen once. Breast cancer patients provided tissue from their axillary draining lymph nodes. The sample consisted of axillary lymph node tissue. The receptor source for this set is a female donor with breast cancer. Some clones in this sample may be carry-over from other donors' samples.

Many counts were recorded for this clonotype. The rearrangement uses TRBV20-1 and TRBJ1-6; D remains ambiguous. Germline V lookup: CDR1 DFQATT, CDR2 SNEGSKA (reference sequence). The CDR3 has 16 amino acids. V was pared by 1 base and J by 0 bases, with 10 bases between. The CDR3 DNA reads as TGCAGTGCTAGAGTACTCACAAGCTCCTATAATTCACCCCTCCACTTT. It codes for CSARVLTSSYNSPLHF.

This clonotype was observed at least ten times. CDR3 sequence reads: CASSLSPSGYNEQFF. The CDR3 DNA reads as TGTGCCAGCAGCTTATCGCCTAGCGGCTACAATGAGCAGTTCTTC. The chain carries TRBV7-3 and TRBJ2-1, with 7 bases fitting TRBD2. The germline gives CDR1 SGHTA, CDR2 FQGTGA. The CDR3 runs to 15 residues. With V trimmed by 2 bases and J by 3 bases, 4 bases remained unmatched.

This clonotype appeared many times. This rearrangement joins TRBV12-3 or TRBV12-4 to TRBJ2-3, with 9 bases lining up with TRBD1. The ends lost 6 bases at V and 3 bases at J; junction bases unmatched: 4. This CDR3 contains 14 residues. The CDR3 coding sequence is TGTGCCAGCAGACAGGGGGCATGGACAGATACGCAGTATTTT. It is translated as CASRQGAWTDTQYF.

Ten or more counts support this clonotype. The chain couples TRBV19 to TRBJ2-1, with no clear D. Trimming shortened V by 5 bases and J by 5 bases, and 16 bases separated the two germline ends. This CDR3 comprises 15 residues. In germline, CDR1 is LNHDA, CDR2 SQIVND (reference sequence). The chain's CDR3 is CASSSLDALHNEQFF. The CDR3, as DNA: TGTGCCAGTAGTTCCCTCGACGCGCTCCACAATGAGCAGTTCTTC. Full variable domain (outside the CDR3, taken from reference TRBV19 and TRBJ2-1): DGGITQSPKYLFRKEGQNVTLSCEQNLNHDAMYWYRQDPGQGLRLIYYSQIVNDFQKGDIAEGYSVSREKKESFPLTVTSAQKNPTAFYLCASSSLDALHNEQFFGPGTRLTVL.

There are a few counts of this clonotype. The V and J genes are TRBV3-1 and TRBJ2-2, with D uncertain. Germline lookup yields CDR1 LGHDT and CDR2 YNNKEL (reference sequence). V lost 0 bases, J lost 1 base, and 9 bases lay in between. The length of the CDR3 is 16 residues. This chain's CDR3 is CASSQDRDLNTGELFF. The CDR3 DNA is TGTGCCAGCAGCCAAGATAGGGATCTGAACACCGGGGAGCTGTTTTTT.

This clonotype was counted ten times or more. This chain connects TRBV9 to TRBJ2-3; TRBD2 agrees at 7 bases. The length of the CDR3 is 16 residues. V shed 0 bases, J shed 2 bases, and the junction held 6 bases outside the gene matches. The germline V gene has CDR1 SGDLS and CDR2 YYNGEE. Here the CDR3 reads CASSVGLAENTDTQYF. In DNA form, the CDR3 reads TGTGCCAGCAGCGTAGGTCTAGCGGAAAACACAGATACGCAGTATTTT.

This clonotype was picked up many times. The chain links TRBV12-3 or TRBV12-4 to TRBJ1-2, with TRBD1 matching 9 bases. The V segment lost 6 bases and the J segment 4 bases; nucleotides outside the gene matches: 6. The CDR3 is 14 residues long. CDR3 protein: CASRGTGGGYGYTF. In nucleotides, the CDR3 is TGTGCCAGCAGGGGAACAGGGGGCGGCTATGGCTACACCTTC.

This clonotype was recorded at least ten times. J is TRBJ2-2 and V is TRBV10-3, with D hard to call. This CDR3 spans 15 amino acids. V was shortened by 0 bases and J by 4 bases, with 9 bases between the two germline ends. Germline loops: CDR1 ENHRY, CDR2 SYGVKD. The CDR3 sequence is CAISESDWGTGELFF. CDR3 coding DNA: TGTGCCATCAGTGAGTCAGATTGGGGCACCGGGGAGCTGTTTTTT.

Points on this clonotype: This may be a read error, as it is one base from a much larger clone. The V gene is TRBV7-8, the J gene TRBJ2-7; D not certain. Trimming removed 6 bases at V and 2 bases at J, with 14 bases between. Germline-derived CDR1 and CDR2 are SGHVS and FQNEAQ. The CDR3 length is 14 residues. For the CDR3, the DNA is TGTGCCAGCAGGGACGGGTTCGAAGCCTACGAGCAGTACTTC. As protein: CASRDGFEAYEQYF.

For this clonotype: A much larger clone lies one base from this, so it may be a read error. This chain joins TRBV5-5 and TRBJ2-3, with D possibly TRBD2 on 7 matching bases. V lost 3 bases and J 9 bases, leaving 14 bases between the germline ends. This CDR3 contains 13 residues. Germline V gives CDR1 SGHKS, CDR2 YYEKEE (reference sequence). The CDR3 DNA follows: TGTGCCAGCAGCTCGATAGGGGGAGGGACGCAGTATTTT. This translates into CASSSIGGGTQYF.

This clonotype came up many times. This sequence joins TRBV5-1 and TRBJ2-2, with TRBD1 as a possible D gene (6 bases). Germline assignment: CDR1 SGHRS and CDR2 YFSETQ. CDR3 size: 17 residues. Trimming shortened V by 2 bases and J by 4 bases, and 18 bases separated the two germline ends. The CDR3 here is CASSLVTGSMFTGELFF. Written as DNA, the CDR3 is TGCGCCAGCAGCTTAGTTACAGGGTCTATGTTCACCGGGGAGCTGTTTTTT.

Many counts were recorded for this clonotype. The genes are TRBV7-8 and TRBJ2-3; TRBD2 might be the D (5 bases). CDR1 and CDR2 (germline): SGHVS, FQNEAQ. Between the trimmed V and J ends, which lost 5 bases and 7 bases, there was a span of 13 bases. This CDR3 is built from 13 residues. CDR3 nucleotide sequence: TGTGCCAGCAGCACCGGACTCGTCAATACGCAGTATTTT. It translates to CASSTGLVNTQYF.

Written as DNA, the CDR3 is TGTGCCAGCAGCTTCTACAGGGGCCGCCAAGAGACCCAGTACTTC. It specifies CASSFYRGRQETQYF. V usage is TRBV5-4 and J usage is TRBJ2-5; 7 bases match TRBD1. This CDR3 has 15 amino acids. The ends lost 2 bases at V and 1 base at J; junction bases unmatched: 5. Germline V gene data show CDR1 as SGHNT and CDR2 as YYREEE (reference sequence).

The V and J genes are TRBV6-1 and TRBJ2-2, with TRBD2 matching 10 bases. V lost 9 bases to trimming and J lost 4 bases; unmatched junction nucleotides: 5. This CDR3 is built from 14 residues. Germline values: CDR1 MNHNS, CDR2 SASEGT. The CDR3 protein is CASQREGTTGELFF. The DNA for the CDR3 is TGTGCCAGTCAGCGGGAGGGGACCACCGGGGAGCTGTTTTTT.

The chain employs TRBV2 and TRBJ1-4; perhaps TRBD1 as D (5 bases). Looked up from germline, CDR1 is SNHLY and CDR2 is FYNNEI. The CDR3 is 13 residues long. V shed 4 bases and J shed 8 bases, with 11 bases lying between them. CDR3 nucleotide sequence: TGTGCCAGCAGTGGGGGGGGTCAAGAAAAACTGTTTTTT. Residues: CASSGGGQEKLFF.